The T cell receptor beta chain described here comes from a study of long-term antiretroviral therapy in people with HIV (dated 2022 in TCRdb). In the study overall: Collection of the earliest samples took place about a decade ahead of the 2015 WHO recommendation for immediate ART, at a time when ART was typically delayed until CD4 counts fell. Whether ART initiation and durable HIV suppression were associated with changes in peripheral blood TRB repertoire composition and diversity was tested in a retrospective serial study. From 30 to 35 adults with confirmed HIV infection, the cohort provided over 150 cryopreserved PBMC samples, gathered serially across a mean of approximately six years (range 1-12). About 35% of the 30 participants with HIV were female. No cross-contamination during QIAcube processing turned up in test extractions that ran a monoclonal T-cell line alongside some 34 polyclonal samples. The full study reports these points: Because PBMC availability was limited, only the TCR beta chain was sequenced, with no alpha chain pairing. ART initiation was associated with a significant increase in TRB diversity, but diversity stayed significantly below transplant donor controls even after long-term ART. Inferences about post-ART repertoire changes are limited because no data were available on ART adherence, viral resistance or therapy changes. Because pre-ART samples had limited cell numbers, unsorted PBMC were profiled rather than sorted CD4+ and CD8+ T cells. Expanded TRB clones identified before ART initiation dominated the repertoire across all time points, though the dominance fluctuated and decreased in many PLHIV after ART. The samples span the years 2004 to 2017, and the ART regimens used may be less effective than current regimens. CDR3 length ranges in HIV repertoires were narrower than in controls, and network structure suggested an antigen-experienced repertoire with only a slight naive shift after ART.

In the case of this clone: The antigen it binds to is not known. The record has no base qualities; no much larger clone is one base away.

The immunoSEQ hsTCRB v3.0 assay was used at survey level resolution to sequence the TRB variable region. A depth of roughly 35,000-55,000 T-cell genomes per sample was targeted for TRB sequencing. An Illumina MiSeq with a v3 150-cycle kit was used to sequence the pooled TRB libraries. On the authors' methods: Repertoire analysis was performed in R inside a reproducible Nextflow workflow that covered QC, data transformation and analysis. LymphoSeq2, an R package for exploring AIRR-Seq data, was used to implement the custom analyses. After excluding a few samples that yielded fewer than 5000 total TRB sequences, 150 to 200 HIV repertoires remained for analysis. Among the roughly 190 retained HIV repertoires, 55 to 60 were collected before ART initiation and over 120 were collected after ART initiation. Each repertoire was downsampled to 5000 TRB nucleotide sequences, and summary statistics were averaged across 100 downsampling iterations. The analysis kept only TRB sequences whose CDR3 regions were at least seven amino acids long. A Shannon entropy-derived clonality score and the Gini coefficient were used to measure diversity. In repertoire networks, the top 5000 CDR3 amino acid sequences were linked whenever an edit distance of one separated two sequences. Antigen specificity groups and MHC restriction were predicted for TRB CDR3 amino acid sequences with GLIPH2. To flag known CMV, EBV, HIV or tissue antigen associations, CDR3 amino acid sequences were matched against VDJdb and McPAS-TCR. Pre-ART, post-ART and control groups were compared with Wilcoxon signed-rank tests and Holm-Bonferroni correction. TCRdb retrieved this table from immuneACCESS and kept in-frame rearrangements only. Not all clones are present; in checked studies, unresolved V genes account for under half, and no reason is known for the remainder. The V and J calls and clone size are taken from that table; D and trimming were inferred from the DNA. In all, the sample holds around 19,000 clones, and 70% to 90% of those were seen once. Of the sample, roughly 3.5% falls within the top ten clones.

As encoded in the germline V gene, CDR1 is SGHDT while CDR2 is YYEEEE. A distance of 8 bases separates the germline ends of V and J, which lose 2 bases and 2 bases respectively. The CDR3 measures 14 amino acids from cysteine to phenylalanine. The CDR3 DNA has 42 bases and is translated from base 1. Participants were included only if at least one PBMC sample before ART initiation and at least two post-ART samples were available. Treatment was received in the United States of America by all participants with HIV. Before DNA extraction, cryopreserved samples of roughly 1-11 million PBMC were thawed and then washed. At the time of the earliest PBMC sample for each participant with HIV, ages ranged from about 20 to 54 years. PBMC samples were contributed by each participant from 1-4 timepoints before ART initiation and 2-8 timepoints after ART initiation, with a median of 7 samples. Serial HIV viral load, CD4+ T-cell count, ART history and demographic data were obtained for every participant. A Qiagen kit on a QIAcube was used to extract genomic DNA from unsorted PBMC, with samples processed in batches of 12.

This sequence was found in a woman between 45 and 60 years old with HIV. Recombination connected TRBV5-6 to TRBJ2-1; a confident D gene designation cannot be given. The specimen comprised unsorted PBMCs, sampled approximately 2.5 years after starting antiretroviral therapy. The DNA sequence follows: TGTGCCAGCAGCTTTCTGTCAGCCTACAATGAGCAGTTCTTC. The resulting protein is CASSFLSAYNEQFF.